A single sample is the source of the 25 T cell receptor beta chains below, sequenced in a study of T cell responses to AZD1222 COVID-19 vaccine. Clones were sequenced by immunoSEQ multiplex PCR, and TCRdb holds only the in-frame ones, with some missing. Among about 180,000 clones listed, around 90% were seen once. Specimen: peripheral blood, collected 28 days after the second AZD1222 dose. Receptors were obtained from an adult who received the AZD1222 COVID-19 vaccine.

This chain joins TRBV19 and TRBJ2-7, with D possibly being TRBD1 or TRBD2 (5 bases each). V gave up 1 base and J gave up 0 bases, with 16 bases separating them. Germline V gives CDR1 LNHDA, CDR2 SQIVND (reference sequence). The CDR3 is 17 amino acids. CDR3 DNA: TGTGCCAGTAGTATAGGGAGGAGCGTAGGGGCCTCCTACGAGCAGTACTTC. It encodes CASSIGRSVGASYEQYF. Full variable domain (missing parts from reference TRBV19 and TRBJ2-7): DGGITQSPKYLFRKEGQNVTLSCEQNLNHDAMYWYRQDPGQGLRLIYYSQIVNDFQKGDIAEGYSVSREKKESFPLTVTSAQKNPTAFYLCASSIGRSVGASYEQYFGPGTRLTVT.

The chain combines TRBV19 with TRBJ1-2, with 7 bases lining up with TRBD1. The CDR3 loop spans 14 amino acids. Germline V lookup: CDR1 LNHDA, CDR2 SQIVND (reference sequence). Trimming took 6 bases from V and 2 from J; bases not matched to a gene: 6. The chain's CDR3 is CASRDRPPNYGYTF. DNA for the CDR3: TGTGCCAGTAGGGACAGGCCCCCCAACTATGGCTACACCTTC.

The chain employs TRBV5-1 and TRBJ2-7, with D perhaps matching TRBD2 (6 bases). V lost 4 bases, J lost 2 bases, and 13 bases lay in between. Germline values: CDR1 SGHRS, CDR2 YFSETQ. CDR3 length: 14 residues. The CDR3 coding sequence is TGCGCCAGCAGCGGAAGCGGGCTTACCTACGAGCAGTACTTC. Residues: CASSGSGLTYEQYF.

The chain links TRBV7-9 to TRBJ2-1, with 7 bases aligning to TRBD2. Germline V gene sequence: CDR1 SEHNR, CDR2 FQNEAQ (reference sequence). The CDR3 runs to 18 residues. V shed 0 bases, J shed 4 bases, and the junction held 12 bases outside the gene matches. The CDR3 loop is CASSLAGWTGGVYNEQFF. In DNA form, the CDR3 reads TGTGCCAGCAGCTTAGCTGGGTGGACGGGGGGAGTATACAATGAGCAGTTCTTC.

This chain uses TRBV2 with TRBJ1-5, with TRBD1 as a possible D gene (6 bases). V was clipped by 4 bases and J by 2 bases, with 9 bases between them. CDR3 length equals 14 residues. Germline CDR1 reads SNHLY; CDR2 reads FYNNEI. The DNA for the CDR3 is TGTGCCAGCAGTGGAGGGGGGGGCAATCAGCCCCAGCATTTT. Protein: CASSGGGGNQPQHF.

J is TRBJ2-3 and V is TRBV6-5; TRBD2 aligns across 9 bases. The trim removed 6 bases at V and 2 bases at J, leaving 3 bases unmatched. The CDR3 sequence is 14 residues long. The germline CDR1 and CDR2 sequences are MNHEY and SVGAGI. CDR3 sequence reads: CASRRLADTDTQYF. The CDR3 DNA is TGTGCCAGCAGACGACTAGCGGACACAGATACGCAGTATTTT.

The DNA of the CDR3 is TGTGCCAGCAGCTTAGAGTCGGGACAGGGTACCTACGAGCAGTACTTC. Translation gives CASSLESGQGTYEQYF. The chain uses TRBV7-2 and TRBJ2-7; TRBD1 aligns across 9 bases. This CDR3 has 16 amino acids. V trimming: 1 base; J trimming: 2 bases; junction bases outside the gene matches: 6. Germline lookup yields CDR1 SGHTA and CDR2 FQGNSA.

The chain couples TRBV24-1 to TRBJ2-7; 8 bases map to TRBD1. The V gene end was trimmed by 5 bases and the J gene end by 1 base; junction bases not matched to a gene: 3. Germline V gives CDR1 KGHDR, CDR2 SFDVKD. This CDR3 is 14 amino acids long. Here the CDR3 reads CATSARTGSYEQYF. CDR3 bases: TGTGCCACCAGTGCCCGGACAGGGTCCTACGAGCAGTACTTC.

The chain recombines TRBV2 with TRBJ1-2; D unclear. The length of the CDR3 is 12 residues. With 5 bases removed from V and 2 bases from J, the gap between germline ends came to 6 bases. CDR1 and CDR2 from the germline V gene are SNHLY and FYNNEI. CDR3 region: CASSTDNYGYTF. Written as DNA, the CDR3 is TGTGCCAGCAGTACAGACAACTATGGCTACACCTTC.

The V and J genes are TRBV19 and TRBJ1-6; no firm D call. This CDR3 contains 12 residues. Germline CDR1 LNHDA, CDR2 SQIVND (reference sequence). V shed 3 bases and J shed 8 bases, with 5 bases lying between them. CDR3 in DNA: TGTGCCAGTAGTATTGCAGATTCACCCCTCCACTTT. Its protein is CASSIADSPLHF.

The genes are TRBV3-1 (or the pseudogene TRBV3-2) and TRBJ1-3; TRBD1 matches at 9 bases. From germline, CDR1 is LGHDT and CDR2 YNNKEL (reference sequence). The CDR3 consists of 15 residues. Trimming cost V 4 bases and J 4 bases; bases outside gene matches: 5. CDR3: CASSRDGTGGNTIYF. CDR3 sequence (DNA): TGTGCCAGCAGCCGAGATGGGACAGGGGGAAACACCATATATTTT.

This chain links TRBV28 with TRBJ1-5; 9 bases match TRBD1. This CDR3 spans 14 amino acids. Trimming took 5 bases from V and 9 from J; bases not matched to a gene: 8. Germline CDR1 and CDR2: MDHEN and SYDVKM. The CDR3 loop is CASSPGQGRAPQHF. The CDR3 DNA is TGTGCCAGCAGTCCCGGACAGGGGAGAGCGCCCCAGCATTTT.

The chain uses TRBV7-3 and TRBJ1-3; TRBD1 matches at 7 bases. Germline lookup yields CDR1 SGHTA and CDR2 FQGTGA. The CDR3 totals 15 residues. Trimming at V came to 2 bases and at J to 0 bases, leaving 1 base not matched to a gene. In DNA, the CDR3 is TGTGCCAGCAGCTTAGGGACAGACTCTGGAAACACCATATATTTT. Translating it yields CASSLGTDSGNTIYF.

The CDR3 loop is CASSVGGDSPLHF. The CDR3 DNA reads TGTGCCAGCAGCGTCGGGGGAGATTCACCCCTCCACTTT. The chain recombines TRBV9 with TRBJ1-6, with D possibly matching TRBD1 (5 bases). V was trimmed by 2 bases and J by 8 bases, leaving 8 bases between them. CDR1 and CDR2 from the germline V gene are SGDLS and YYNGEE. The CDR3 contains 13 residues.

The chain links TRBV19 to TRBJ2-5, with 9 nucleotides matching TRBD1. The V segment lost 5 bases and the J segment 7 bases; nucleotides outside the gene matches: 14. Looked up from germline, CDR1 is LNHDA and CDR2 is SQIVND (reference sequence). This CDR3 comprises 16 residues. The CDR3 here is CASSPRGQGSSRTQYF. The CDR3 nucleotides read TGTGCCAGTAGTCCCCGAGGACAGGGGAGTTCAAGGACCCAGTACTTC.

The rearrangement links TRBV4-1 to TRBJ2-5; TRBD2 might be the D (5 bases). The CDR3 is made up of 14 amino acids. Germline assignment: CDR1 MGHRA and CDR2 YSYEKL. The V and J ends lost 4 bases and 5 bases respectively, with 14 bases between them. CDR3 DNA: TGCGCCAGCAGCCTCCCGACGGGCGGGGAGACCCAGTACTTC. Its translation: CASSLPTGGETQYF.

This chain joins TRBV6-1 and TRBJ1-2; 7 positions agree with TRBD1. The CDR3 sequence is 16 residues long. Germline V gene sequence: CDR1 MNHNS, CDR2 SASEGT. The junction had 14 bases not matched to a gene; V was cut back by 4 bases and J by 6 bases. Here the CDR3 reads CASSAPQKQGWNGYTF. The CDR3 region has the DNA TGTGCCAGCAGTGCCCCTCAAAAACAGGGGTGGAATGGCTACACCTTC.

V is TRBV7-3 and J is TRBJ1-5; possibly TRBD1 for D (6 bases). Germline V gives CDR1 SGHTA, CDR2 FQGTGA. This CDR3 region has 15 residues. The germline V and J ends were trimmed by 3 bases and 2 bases, with 11 bases remaining between them. CDR3 protein: CASSFQPGGNQPQHF. The CDR3, as DNA: TGTGCCAGCAGCTTTCAGCCAGGGGGCAATCAGCCCCAGCATTTT. The variable domain in full, with the rest retrieved from reference TRBV7-3 and TRBJ1-5, is GAGVSQTPSNKVTEKGKYVELRCDPISGHTALYWYRQSLGQGPEFLIYFQGTGAADDSGLPNDRFFAVRPEGSVSTLKIQRTERGDSAVYLCASSFQPGGNQPQHFGDGTRLSIL.

This chain uses TRBV6-2 or TRBV6-3 with TRBJ2-3; tentatively, D is TRBD1 (6 bases). This CDR3 has 15 residues. Germline-derived CDR1 and CDR2 are MNHEY and SVGEGT. The germline V and J ends were trimmed by 6 bases and 0 bases, with 13 bases remaining between them. CDR3 residues: CASSSGQTSTDTQYF. The DNA for the CDR3 is TGTGCCAGCAGCAGTGGACAGACGAGCACAGATACGCAGTATTTT.

In DNA form, the CDR3 reads TGTGCCAGCAGTCCCCGGGACAGGGGAAACATTCAGTACTTC. It yields the protein CASSPRDRGNIQYF. The chain employs TRBV28 and TRBJ2-4; 10 bases line up with TRBD1. In germline, CDR1 is MDHEN, CDR2 SYDVKM. V trimming: 5 bases; J trimming: 6 bases; junction bases outside the gene matches: 4. CDR3 length: 14 amino acids.

The chain carries TRBV15 and TRBJ2-2, with D unresolved. Trimming left V 2 bases short and J 0 bases short, with 16 bases between. Germline values: CDR1 LNHNV, CDR2 YYDKDF (reference sequence). This CDR3 comprises 18 residues. The CDR3 nucleotides are TGTGCCACCAGCAGACTGTTCGGAGCGCAAACGAACACCGGGGAGCTGTTTTTT. As protein: CATSRLFGAQTNTGELFF.

The chain links TRBV20-1 to TRBJ1-6; D not certain. The CDR3 totals 11 residues. Looked up from germline, CDR1 is DFQATT and CDR2 is SNEGSKA (reference sequence). V was cut by 5 bases and J by 11 bases, with 10 bases left in between. CDR3 coding DNA: TGCAGTGCTGTGGGGAAAGCACCCCTCCACTTT. This encodes CSAVGKAPLHF.

V and J are TRBV6-6 and TRBJ1-2, with unresolved D. V lost 6 bases, J lost 6 bases, and 14 bases lay in between. Germline V gene data show CDR1 as MNHNY and CDR2 as SVGAGI (reference sequence). This CDR3 has 13 amino acids. The CDR3: CASRRTRADGYTF. The DNA of the CDR3 is TGTGCCAGCAGACGTACACGGGCCGATGGCTACACCTTC.

The V and J genes are TRBV13 and TRBJ2-7; a possible D gene is TRBD1 (6 bases). This CDR3 contains 18 residues. Trimming shortened V by 0 bases and J by 5 bases, and 23 bases separated the two germline ends. The germline V gene encodes CDR1 PRHDT and CDR2 FYEKMQ (reference sequence). The CDR3 DNA follows: TGTGCCAGCAGCTTAGGCCGGGCAGGACAGCCTGACCCCAACGAGCAGTACTTC. Its protein product is CASSLGRAGQPDPNEQYF.

V is TRBV6-5 and J is TRBJ2-3; D might be TRBD1 (6 bases). The CDR3 totals 14 residues. Germline CDR1 and CDR2: MNHEY and SVGAGI. Trimming cost V 5 bases and J 2 bases, with 11 bases left between them. CDR3 sequence: CASSPGDNTDTQYF. For the CDR3, the DNA is TGTGCCAGCAGTCCTGGGGACAACACAGATACGCAGTATTTT.